This T cell receptor beta chain originates from a study of blood T cells in healthy people across ages (dated by TCRdb to 2015 to 2017). About the investigation overall: In model experiments, template switching captured about one uniquely barcoded TCR beta cDNA molecule for every two T cells. The study measured age-related changes in TCR beta repertoire diversity using deep sequencing normalized with unique cDNA molecular identifiers. The donors were split into four age groups: young (average 16 years), middle-aged (about 40), aged (more than 60) and long-lived (under 90). To avoid experimental bias, donors of different ages were distributed randomly across sequencing lanes. For two donors (one aged 18 to 30 and one aged 80 or older), the study analyzed two additional independent replicas of 1 million unique cDNA reads from the same blood draw.

Paper-wide results and their limitations: Because the CMV infection status of the donors was unknown, age-related changes in expanded clonotypes may potentially have been confounded. Since profiling was done on bulk unsorted PBMCs, naive and antigen-experienced compartments could not be conclusively compared. As age increased, observed TCR beta diversity per million T cells dropped in a roughly linear way, and a significant reduction was already evident by age around 41. Compared with the aged group, the long-lived group had more naive CD4+ T cells, fewer expanded clones and increased TCR diversity, suggesting age selection. The percentage of naive T cells measured by flow cytometry correlated strongly with observed TCR beta diversity. Estimates of total diversity based on one million sequenced T cells were considered lower bounds and underestimates.

The CDR3 measures 15 amino acids from cysteine to phenylalanine. Only CDR3 DNA remains: 45 bases, in frame from the first base. V is pruned by 2 bases and J by 3 bases, leaving 3 bases of the junction without a gene match. From the germline V gene, CDR1 is SGHTS and CDR2 is YDEGEE. The table lists this clonotype with many counts. Its antigen is unknown. The input lacks base qualities; no much larger clone sits a single base away. The library was obtained by 5' RACE. TCRdb records Illumina HiSeq 2500 as the sequencer. A second PCR of about 6 to 12 cycles was run with a J-beta primer mix and a sample-barcoded 5' primer. A template-switch 5' adaptor carrying 12 random nucleotides introduced a unique molecular identifier onto each TCR beta cDNA molecule. Each sample yielded at least 3 million CDR3-containing paired-end reads. The Mint cDNA synthesis kit, primed by a TRBC-specific oligonucleotide, was used to synthesize first-strand cDNA from all RNA. All cDNA was treated with uracil-DNA glycosylase and then went through a first 18-cycle PCR with the universal primers M1SS and BC2_uni_R. From the authors' description of their analysis: Normalization of each sample was performed by random selection of 1 million high-quality reads, each carrying a distinct molecular identifier. Reads with shared molecular identifiers were discarded instead of being binned into consensus sequences. MiTCR, set to a Q25 quality threshold and the strictest error-elimination algorithm, was used for CDR3 identification, clonotype clustering and error correction. A nonparametric unseen species model with Euler transformation was used to estimate a lower bound on total TCR beta diversity. TCRdb trimmed the raw reads at Q25, called clones with MiXCR and kept productive beta chains. Every entry covers one CDR3 protein and lists the most common genes and DNA from its rows. The V and J calls, along with clone size, are taken from TCRdb and not from the paper's own processing. The sample includes around 670,000 distinct CDR3 sequences, with about 30% observed a single time. Around a sixth of the sample comes from the top ten.

Donors were 30 to 45 systemically healthy Caucasian individuals from Russia aged roughly 6 to 90 years. Approximately 10 milliliters of peripheral blood were collected from each donor into EDTA-treated Vacutainer tubes. PBMCs were isolated by Ficoll-Paque density-gradient centrifugation, with at least 7 million obtained per sample. Total RNA was extracted from PBMCs with Trizol reagent, with at least 5 micrograms obtained per sample. For every donor, flow cytometry on a PBMC aliquot measured the percentage of naive CD45RAhigh/CD27high T cells. This TCR was sampled from an elderly woman in good health. In this chain, TRBV5-8 is recombined with TRBJ2-1; 9 nucleotides in the junction match TRBD1. Material: blood. The CDR3 protein sequence reads: CASSLRQGGYNEQFF. The DNA reads TGTGCCAGCAGCTTACGACAGGGGGGCTACAATGAGCAGTTCTTC. The CDR3 plus the reference TRBV5-8 and TRBJ2-1 genes for the other parts give the full variable domain: EAGVTQSPTHLIKTRGQQATLRCSPISGHTSVYWYQQALGLGLQFLLWYDEGEERNRGNFPPRFSGRQFPNYSSELNVNALELEDSALYLCASSLRQGGYNEQFFGPGTRLTVL.